These T cell receptor beta chains were read from a single sample in a study of human CD8 memory T cell subsets. TCRdb processed the 5' RACE reads again and assigns one entry to each CDR3 protein, with no DNA. The sample has 15,000 to 20,000 distinct CDR3 sequences; the top ten hold less than 6%. Sequencing input: CD8+ T cells from PBMCs. The receptors were gathered from a human donor in good health. Each CDR3 is given with its conserved first and last residue. Each record gives: J gene, clone size, V gene, CDR3 protein. The size entry is marked missing in some rows and otherwise reads once, few, many or a size class.

j_call: TRBJ1-4; clone_size: NA; v_call: TRBV11-2; cdr3_aa: CASSTGGFEKLFF
j_call: TRBJ2-1; clone_size: NA; v_call: TRBV9; cdr3_aa: CASSVATGGGLINEQFF
j_call: TRBJ1-5; clone_size: NA; v_call: TRBV28; cdr3_aa: CASSDTGNQPQHF
j_call: TRBJ2-1; clone_size: NA; v_call: TRBV7-7; cdr3_aa: CASSRGQGPYNEQFF
j_call: TRBJ2-7; clone_size: NA; v_call: TRBV28; cdr3_aa: CASLGTADYEQYF
j_call: TRBJ2-1; clone_size: NA; v_call: TRBV29-1; cdr3_aa: CSASHRELDEQFF
j_call: TRBJ2-1; clone_size: NA; v_call: TRBV2; cdr3_aa: CASSASAGVNYEQFF
j_call: TRBJ1-6; clone_size: medium-sized; v_call: TRBV2; cdr3_aa: CASSEGTAYNSPLHF
j_call: TRBJ2-1; clone_size: NA; v_call: TRBV5-1; cdr3_aa: CASSLDETSGKQFF
j_call: TRBJ2-7; clone_size: NA; v_call: TRBV20-1; cdr3_aa: CSARSVGASSYEQYF
j_call: TRBJ2-7; clone_size: NA; v_call: TRBV20-1; cdr3_aa: CSARTRTGYEQYF
j_call: TRBJ1-2; clone_size: NA; v_call: TRBV6-1; cdr3_aa: CASSESGYGYTF
j_call: TRBJ2-7; clone_size: NA; v_call: TRBV3-1; cdr3_aa: CASSQFRKGEQYF
j_call: TRBJ2-1; clone_size: NA; v_call: TRBV14; cdr3_aa: CASSQVQQIYNEQFF
j_call: TRBJ2-1; clone_size: NA; v_call: TRBV24-1; cdr3_aa: CATSDFNNEQFF
j_call: TRBJ2-2; clone_size: NA; v_call: TRBV3-1; cdr3_aa: CASSHPGLAGNTGELFF
j_call: TRBJ1-2; clone_size: medium-sized; v_call: TRBV14; cdr3_aa: CASSLAQGASYGYTF
j_call: TRBJ2-3; clone_size: NA; v_call: TRBV30; cdr3_aa: CAWSSGSGGTDTQYF
j_call: TRBJ1-5; clone_size: NA; v_call: TRBV28; cdr3_aa: CASSLGLQPQHF
j_call: TRBJ1-4; clone_size: medium-sized; v_call: TRBV7-9; cdr3_aa: CASSRPDNEKLFF
j_call: TRBJ2-7; clone_size: NA; v_call: TRBV10-2; cdr3_aa: CASSEDGTATYEQYF
j_call: TRBJ2-3; clone_size: NA; v_call: TRBV27; cdr3_aa: CASSLTSGNTDTQYF
j_call: TRBJ1-3; clone_size: medium-sized; v_call: TRBV4-2; cdr3_aa: CASSQVSGSSGNTIYF
j_call: TRBJ1-1; clone_size: NA; v_call: TRBV11-2; cdr3_aa: CASSLESAGMNTEAFF
j_call: TRBJ1-1; clone_size: NA; v_call: TRBV14; cdr3_aa: CASSQLWGNTEAFF
j_call: TRBJ1-2; clone_size: NA; v_call: TRBV9; cdr3_aa: CASSAPDFRNYGYTF
j_call: TRBJ2-5; clone_size: NA; v_call: TRBV3-1; cdr3_aa: CASSHDQGLVGETQYF
j_call: TRBJ1-1; clone_size: NA; v_call: TRBV3-1; cdr3_aa: CASSQEAGGSTEAFF
j_call: TRBJ1-1; clone_size: NA; v_call: TRBV7-9; cdr3_aa: CASTLDGGTEAFF
j_call: TRBJ1-1; clone_size: NA; v_call: TRBV7-9; cdr3_aa: CASSEVRVRTEAFF
j_call: TRBJ1-5; clone_size: NA; v_call: TRBV20-1; cdr3_aa: CSATNPLGGDRGGSNQPQHF
j_call: TRBJ2-3; clone_size: NA; v_call: TRBV7-9; cdr3_aa: CASSLKSGGSTDTQYF
j_call: TRBJ1-6; clone_size: large; v_call: TRBV20-1; cdr3_aa: CSARDPMRQGHNSPLHF
j_call: TRBJ2-7; clone_size: NA; v_call: TRBV7-9; cdr3_aa: CASSPPKPGELYEQYF
j_call: TRBJ2-3; clone_size: NA; v_call: TRBV29-1; cdr3_aa: CSVLGADTQYF
j_call: TRBJ1-5; clone_size: medium-sized; v_call: TRBV20-1; cdr3_aa: CSASPREGQPQHF
j_call: TRBJ2-7; clone_size: NA; v_call: TRBV10-3; cdr3_aa: CAISESLAGAVGTNEQYF
j_call: TRBJ2-2; clone_size: NA; v_call: TRBV13; cdr3_aa: CASSFFETVNTGELFF
j_call: TRBJ1-2; clone_size: NA; v_call: TRBV7-6; cdr3_aa: CASSPGKGTDGYTF
j_call: TRBJ2-1; clone_size: NA; v_call: TRBV27; cdr3_aa: CASSVGLGGYNEQFF
j_call: TRBJ2-7; clone_size: NA; v_call: TRBV7-2; cdr3_aa: CASNSQGWDEQYF
j_call: TRBJ1-1; clone_size: medium-sized; v_call: TRBV12-3/TRBV12-4; cdr3_aa: CASSVPGQGAGDTEAFF
j_call: TRBJ2-7; clone_size: NA; v_call: TRBV10-2; cdr3_aa: CASRVTSYEQYF
j_call: TRBJ1-5; clone_size: NA; v_call: TRBV6-2/TRBV6-3; cdr3_aa: CASSSRAGLQPQHF
j_call: TRBJ2-7; clone_size: NA; v_call: TRBV30; cdr3_aa: CAWGLAGFGTEQYF
j_call: TRBJ1-2; clone_size: NA; v_call: TRBV7-8; cdr3_aa: CASSQDQSWFYGYTF
j_call: TRBJ2-3; clone_size: medium-sized; v_call: TRBV13; cdr3_aa: CASSQRRTGGTDTQYF
j_call: TRBJ1-2; clone_size: NA; v_call: TRBV20-1; cdr3_aa: CSARDQVREYGYTF
j_call: TRBJ1-1; clone_size: medium-sized; v_call: TRBV10-2; cdr3_aa: CASSLMTGRNTEAFF
j_call: TRBJ1-1; clone_size: NA; v_call: TRBV5-4; cdr3_aa: CASSRGLEAFF
j_call: TRBJ2-1; clone_size: NA; v_call: TRBV29-1; cdr3_aa: CSVEDRGQGNEQFF
j_call: TRBJ2-1; clone_size: NA; v_call: TRBV9; cdr3_aa: CASSSWTGDNEQFF